Sequencing of this TCR beta chain was carried out in a study of T cells in Graves' hyperthyroidism and ophthalmopathy. What was amplified from RNA transcripts were TCR beta CDR3 regions. Using the HTBI primer set, a first-round RT-PCR was run on the TCR CDR3. TCRdb analysed the multiplex PCR reads with MiXCR anew, one entry per CDR3 protein. This table has 300,000 or so distinct CDR3 sequences, 15% to 20% appearing once. There are 16 residues in the CDR3. V was trimmed by 4 bases and J by 3 bases, leaving 15 bases between them. In its sample, this clonotype was seen many times. This chain joins TRBV12-3 or TRBV12-4 and TRBJ2-2; D is unclear. Input material: blood. This TCR derives from a woman aged 45-60 years with Graves' hyperthyroidism. In nucleotides, the CDR3 is TGTGCCAGCAGTTCCTTAAGGGCCGAGCACACCGGGGAGCTGTTTTTT. Translated, it gives CASSSLRAEHTGELFF.